The clone carrying this TCR beta chain turned up a few times. The sample originates from a study of blood T cell repertoires in COVID-19. Repertoires were generated with immunoSEQ multiplex PCR, while TCRdb's copy carries only in-frame clones and drops some. The profile shows approximately 250,000 clones, 83% of them singletons. The sample taken for sequencing was peripheral blood. This receptor was obtained from a human donor in a cohort sampled during active COVID-19.

The DNA for the CDR3 is TGCGCCAGCAGCTTGGGGTCAGGAGGTCCAAGCACAGATACGCAGTATTTT. This codes for CASSLGSGGPSTDTQYF. The V gene is TRBV5-1, the J gene TRBJ2-3; TRBD2 is a possible D gene (5 bases). CDR3 length equals 17 residues. The V end was cut by 0 bases, the J end by 0 bases, with 14 bases between. Looked up from germline, CDR1 is SGHRS and CDR2 is YFSETQ. Complete variable domain (other parts from reference TRBV5-1 and TRBJ2-3): KAGVTQTPRYLIKTRGQQVTLSCSPISGHRSVSWYQQTPGQGLQFLFEYFSETQRNKGNFPGRFSGRQFSNSRSEMNVSTLELGDSALYLCASSLGSGGPSTDTQYFGPGTRLTVL.